The 8 T cell receptor beta chains presented below share a single source sample, sequenced in a study of cytomegalovirus exposure and HLA in healthy donors. Researchers ran the PCR with 60 Vbeta and 13 Jbeta primers. Sequenced by immunoSEQ multiplex PCR; TCRdb stores in-frame clones only, minus some. The repertoire includes about 59,000 clones, less than 85% of them detected once, and about 6.8% sits in the top ten. Sequencing input: PBMCs. These receptors came from a man aged 25 to 40 in good health and CMV-seropositive.

The chain links TRBV28 to TRBJ1-6; maybe TRBD1 (6 bases). Trimming shortened V by 5 bases and J by 2 bases, and 13 bases separated the two germline ends. Germline lookup yields CDR1 MDHEN and CDR2 SYDVKM. The CDR3 extends over 16 amino acids. CDR3 sequence reads: CASSPDRDTYNSPLHF. The CDR3 DNA reads TGTGCCAGCAGTCCCGACCGGGACACCTATAATTCACCCCTCCACTTT.

The V gene is TRBV5-4, the J gene TRBJ2-5; TRBD1 agrees at 8 bases. The CDR3 runs 15 residues. J gave up 3 bases and V 3 bases, and 7 bases lay outside the gene matches. Germline V lookup: CDR1 SGHNT, CDR2 YYREEE (reference sequence). This chain's CDR3 is CASSWTTGAEETQYF. DNA of the CDR3: TGTGCCAGCAGCTGGACGACAGGGGCTGAAGAGACCCAGTACTTC.

This clone was observed once. This chain uses TRBV28 with TRBJ2-1; 9 bases align to TRBD2. Germline values: CDR1 MDHEN, CDR2 SYDVKM. The CDR3 totals 13 residues. Trimming took 5 bases from V and 5 from J; bases not matched to a gene: 1. CDR3 sequence reads: CASSGTSNNEQFF. The CDR3 region has the DNA TGTGCCAGCAGTGGGACTAGCAACAATGAGCAGTTCTTC.

This clone was detected only a few times. The J gene is TRBJ1-1, the V gene TRBV9, with 7 bases matching TRBD1. V dropped 0 bases and J dropped 4; count of bases not matched to a gene: 3. This CDR3 is built from 14 residues. The germline V gene has CDR1 SGDLS and CDR2 YYNGEE. Here the CDR3 DNA reads TGTGCCAGCAGCGTAGGACAGGGAGGCACTGAAGCTTTCTTT. It is translated as CASSVGQGGTEAFF.

V gene TRBV7-2 combines with J gene TRBJ2-5, with 7 bases lining up with TRBD1. This CDR3 is 15 amino acids long. Germline V CDR1 and CDR2: SGHTA, FQGNSA. Trimming removed 4 bases from V and 3 bases from J; junction bases left unmatched: 8. CDR3 amino acids: CASSYTPGTEETQYF. The CDR3, as DNA: TGTGCCAGCAGCTACACTCCCGGGACAGAAGAGACCCAGTACTTC. The full variable domain, in which reference TRBV7-2 and TRBJ2-5 provide the parts outside the CDR3, is GAGVSQSPSNKVTEKGKDVELRCDPISGHTALYWYRQSLGQGLEFLIYFQGNSAPDKSGLPSDRFSAERTGGSVSTLTIQRTQQEDSAVYLCASSYTPGTEETQYFGPGTRLLVL.

The rearrangement uses TRBV19 and TRBJ1-1, with 9 bases lining up with TRBD1. Germline CDR1 reads LNHDA; CDR2 reads SQIVND (reference sequence). The CDR3 is 17 amino acids. The V and J ends lost 4 bases and 3 bases, in that order; junction bases with no gene match: 12. CDR3 bases: TGTGCCAGTAGTACAGTTCCCGGGACAGGGCGGGACACTGAAGCTTTCTTT. Its translation is CASSTVPGTGRDTEAFF.

V and J are TRBV21-1 and TRBJ2-7; the listed D gene, TRBD1, was not tested against the DNA. TRBV21-1 is recorded as a pseudogene. The CDR3 is 15 residues long. DNA for the CDR3: TGTGCCAGCACCTCAGGGTCCACCGGCGCCTACGAGCAGTACTTC. Translated, it gives CASTSGSTGAYEQYF.

V and J are TRBV27 and TRBJ1-6; D gene unclear. The CDR3 is 14 residues long. V lost 0 bases, J lost 6 bases, and 6 bases lay in between. Germline V gene lookup returns CDR1 MNHEY and CDR2 SMNVEV (reference sequence). This chain's CDR3 is CASSLSQINSPLHF. CDR3 sequence (DNA): TGTGCCAGCAGTTTATCACAGATTAATTCACCCCTCCACTTT.